Listed below are T cell receptor beta chains from one sample, sequenced in a study of blood T cell repertoires in COVID-19. Clones were read by immunoSEQ multiplex PCR, and TCRdb kept only the in-frame ones, dropping some. The sample includes about 42,000 clones, around 91% of them seen just once. Material: peripheral blood. These receptors all come from a man over 45 with active COVID-19. Both conserved end residues are part of each CDR3.

TRBV9,CASSVGQDTEAFF
TRBV19,CASSTGTRDNEQFF
TRBV2,CASSGASGRNTGELFF
TRBV18,CASSPDPTNYGYTF
TRBV6-6,CASSPRQGPGPGTSGRAFGNEQFF
TRBV5-1,CASSRGLAVLREQYF
TRBV11-2,CASSLVGGGQGGDTQYF
TRBV5-6,CASSHTGGGEQYF
TRBV7-2,CASSRDSSAYEQYF
TRBV24-1,CATSVGTGSLYEQYF
TRBV30,CACIGTAGSSYNSPLHF
TRBV5-4,CASSRGSMNTEAFF
TRBV7-2,CASSPGGRDNEKLFF
TRBV28,CASRAGSSYGYTF
TRBV10-3,CAIKRTTTQGEQFF
TRBV28,CASSKARALLAGYNEQFF
TRBV7-9,CASSEGGKGSPLHF
TRBV11-1,CASSSPGAGTEAFF
TRBV3-1/TRBV3-2,CASSQAKGQGVSPLHF
TRBV18,CASSPQPGNSYEQYF
TRBV6-5,CASSLVAGEGETQYF
TRBV15,CATSRDRRQSKLAKNIQYF
TRBV20-1,CSASSGTMRNEQFF
TRBV7-2,CASSPIQGAGEKLFF
TRBV28,CASSSTFTVTPYEQYF
TRBV5-1,CASANVGGGNEQFF
TRBV5-5,CASSTGLAGRTGELFF
TRBV2,CASSGAWGRNTIYF
TRBV3-1/TRBV3-2,CASSQAGTGIVGNTIYF
TRBV3-1/TRBV3-2,CASSHGSASEAFF
TRBV7-3,CASSLYTGTSGNEQFF
TRBV5-1,CASSLSGSRIYEQYF
TRBV19,CASRDTATNEKLFF
TRBV24-1,CATSEGDYIHEQFF
TRBV6-5,CASSYSGTSGADEQYF
TRBV3-1/TRBV3-2,CASSQGPGQGSQPQHF
TRBV19,CASSVSGSREQYF
TRBV9,CASSVDGNTEAFF
TRBV5-5,CASSGREDTQYF
TRBV4-1,CASSQGNSGSWNEQFF
TRBV3-1/TRBV3-2,CASSQEVSGRAGNEQFF
TRBV19,CASSINGQGVEKLFF
TRBV19,CASSTTGGGQPQHF
TRBV5-1,CASSRGQGSTEQFF
TRBV5-1,CASSFVSGRTKDTQYF
TRBV6-1,CASSEAPSSSEQYF
TRBV28,CASSSGGSGNTIYF
TRBV5-1,CASSLDSDRGYEQYF
TRBV28,CASSASTAPSPYEQYF
TRBV28,CATTSSAGTDTQYF